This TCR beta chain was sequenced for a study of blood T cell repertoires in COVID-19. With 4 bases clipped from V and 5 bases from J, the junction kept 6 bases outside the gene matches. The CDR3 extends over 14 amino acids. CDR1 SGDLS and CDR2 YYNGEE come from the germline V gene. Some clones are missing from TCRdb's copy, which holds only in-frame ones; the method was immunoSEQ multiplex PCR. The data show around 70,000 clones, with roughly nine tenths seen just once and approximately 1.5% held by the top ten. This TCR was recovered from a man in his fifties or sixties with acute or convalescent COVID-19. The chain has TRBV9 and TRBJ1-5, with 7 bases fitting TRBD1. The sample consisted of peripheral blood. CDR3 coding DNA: TGTGCCAGCAGCACAGGGACAGCGTATCAGCCCCAGCATTTT. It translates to CASSTGTAYQPQHF.